This TCR beta chain was documented in a study of PD-1 blockade in classical Hodgkin lymphoma. Whole-study results and caveats: Sources of repertoire differences remain undefined, possibly disease activity or prior therapy. The study found complete responders had baseline diversity similar to newly diagnosed patients.

Some clones are missing from TCRdb's copy, which holds only in-frame ones; the method was immunoSEQ multiplex PCR. The sample has 130,000 to 150,000 clones, under 85% seen once. This clone rates as medium-sized. Its specificity is not known. Each patient's relapse followed autologous stem cell transplantation, and brentuximab vedotin exposure varied. V dropped 5 bases and J dropped 2 bases, with 13 bases sitting between them. Germline V gene lookup returns CDR1 SEHNR and CDR2 FQNEAQ (reference sequence). This CDR3 has 14 amino acids. Sequenced here: peripheral blood mononuclear cells (PBMCs), sampled before the second cycle of nivolumab. This sequence originates from a human donor with classical Hodgkin lymphoma. The rearrangement uses TRBV7-9 and TRBJ2-7; D is possibly TRBD1 (5 bases). The CDR3 coding sequence is TGTGCCAGCAGCCCCCGGCCAGGGCCCTACGAGCAGTACTTC. Encoded protein: CASSPRPGPYEQYF.